A few counts support the clone carrying this T cell receptor (beta chain). The data derive from a study of blood T cell repertoires in COVID-19. As processed by the authors: Nucleated cell counts were estimated from reference gene primer amplification. Libraries were prepared by immunoSEQ multiplex PCR; TCRdb keeps only in-frame clonotypes and omits some of them. V and J calls and clone size are as listed in that table; D and trimming were resolved from the DNA. The table records 250,000 to 350,000 clones, approximately 87% of them present only once. Losses at the gene ends were 0 bases for V and 4 bases for J; bases not matched to a gene: 8. Germline V CDR1 and CDR2: SGHRS, YFSETQ. The CDR3 extends over 16 amino acids.

The clonotype was recovered from a woman aged 25 to 45 with COVID-19, enrolled during active disease. The chain joins TRBV5-1 to TRBJ1-2; TRBD1 aligns across 8 bases. Sample: peripheral blood. The CDR3: CASSLDPGGSLYGYTF. Here the CDR3 DNA reads TGCGCCAGCAGCTTGGATCCAGGGGGCTCCCTCTATGGCTACACCTTC.